One and the same sample provided the 30 T cell receptor beta chains below, sequenced in a study of T cell responses to AZD1222 COVID-19 vaccine. Profiling relied on immunoSEQ multiplex PCR, and the TCRdb table lists in-frame clones only, not all of them. This sample yields some 100,000 clones, of which approximately 87% are seen a single time; about 3% belongs to the top ten. The material sequenced was peripheral blood, taken on day 0 of AZD1222 vaccination. The source is an adult in good health.

The rearrangement links TRBV6-2 or TRBV6-3 to TRBJ1-1; TRBD1 agrees at 8 bases. After removal of 5 bases from V and 1 base from J, the junction contained 6 bases not matched to a gene. Germline V gives CDR1 MNHEY, CDR2 SVGEGT. CDR3 length: 15 residues. The CDR3 bases are TGTGCCAGCAGTACCCTCGGACAGGGGAACACTGAAGCTTTCTTT. Translating gives CASSTLGQGNTEAFF.

V gene TRBV27 combines with J gene TRBJ1-1; TRBD1 might be the D (6 bases). The CDR3 is made up of 14 amino acids. Germline V CDR1 and CDR2: MNHEY, SMNVEV (reference sequence). V was cut by 8 bases and J by 3 bases, with 16 bases left in between. The CDR3 spells CASAPAGVDTEAFF. The DNA of the CDR3 is TGTGCCAGCGCCCCTGCAGGGGTGGACACTGAAGCTTTCTTT.

The chain has TRBV2 and TRBJ2-5; 7 bases are shared with TRBD2. The CDR3 has 16 amino acids. V was pared by 4 bases and J by 1 base, with 9 bases of the junction left unmatched. Germline CDR1 and CDR2: SNHLY and FYNNEI. CDR3 sequence: CASSGVGAGVQETQYF. The DNA of the CDR3 is TGTGCCAGCAGTGGGGTCGGGGCGGGGGTCCAAGAGACCCAGTACTTC.

The chain employs TRBV6-5 and TRBJ1-1, with D uncertain. Germline CDR1 MNHEY, CDR2 SVGAGI. The CDR3 runs 14 residues. V gave up 3 bases and J gave up 0 bases, with 8 bases separating them. CDR3 DNA: TGTGCCAGCAGTTATCAGAGCATGAACACTGAAGCTTTCTTT. This codes for CASSYQSMNTEAFF.

The V gene is TRBV6-1, the J gene TRBJ1-2; TRBD1 is a possible D gene (5 bases). The germline V gene encodes CDR1 MNHNS and CDR2 SASEGT. V was clipped by 3 bases and J by 4 bases, with 9 bases between them. CDR3 length equals 13 residues. The CDR3 here is CASSDRGVYGYTF. DNA for the CDR3: TGTGCCAGCAGTGATCGGGGGGTCTATGGCTACACCTTC.

The chain couples TRBV23-1 to TRBJ1-2; D ambiguous. TRBV23-1 has ORF status, its function being uncertain. Trimming took off 4 bases at V and 8 bases at J, with 20 bases between the two ends. The CDR3 covers 15 residues. The CDR3 DNA sequence: TGCGCCAGCAGTCGCAAACCGGGTCTGAAGGGAGGCTACACCTTC. It translates to CASSRKPGLKGGYTF.

The chain recombines TRBV6-2 or TRBV6-3 with TRBJ1-5, with no clear D. V was clipped by 5 bases and J by 4 bases, with 12 bases between them. The CDR3 is 14 amino acids. Germline CDR1 and CDR2: MNHEY and SVGEGT. In DNA, the CDR3 is TGTGCCAGCAGTACGACGCCGGGTAATCAGCCCCAGCATTTT. This sequence encodes CASSTTPGNQPQHF.

This chain connects TRBV9 to TRBJ2-5; 8 nucleotides align to TRBD2. Germline values: CDR1 SGDLS, CDR2 YYNGEE. After removal of 0 bases from V and 5 bases from J, the junction contained 6 bases not matched to a gene. The CDR3 has 15 residues. The CDR3 region has the DNA TGTGCCAGCAGCGTAGCCGGGGGGGCCGCGGAGACCCAGTACTTC. Amino acid sequence: CASSVAGGAAETQYF.

V gene TRBV5-8 combines with J gene TRBJ1-5, with D uncertain. The CDR3 spans 12 residues. CDR1 is SGHTS and CDR2 is YDEGEE in the germline V gene. Trimming took 0 bases from V and 10 from J, leaving 8 bases between them. The CDR3 sequence is CASSLAENPQHF. The CDR3 DNA follows: TGTGCCAGCAGCTTGGCCGAGAATCCCCAGCATTTT.

This rearrangement joins TRBV12-3 or TRBV12-4 to TRBJ1-2; no firm D call. V was pared by 7 bases and J by 5 bases, with 14 bases between. This CDR3 is built from 13 residues. CDR3: CASTWSAEYGYTF. CDR3 DNA: TGTGCCAGCACCTGGAGCGCGGAATATGGCTACACCTTC.

The CDR3 region has the DNA TGCAGCGTTGGCTGGCAGGGGAGTGAAAAACTGTTTTTT. Amino acid sequence: CSVGWQGSEKLFF. The V call is TRBV29-1, the J call TRBJ1-4; TRBD1 is a possible D gene (6 bases). CDR1 and CDR2 from the germline V gene are SQVTM and ANQGSEA. The germline V and J ends were trimmed by 4 bases and 7 bases, with 13 bases remaining between them. This CDR3 region has 13 residues.

This clone was observed a few times. The rearrangement joins TRBV5-5 to TRBJ1-4; D not certain. V was clipped by 2 bases and J by 8 bases, with 7 bases between them. The CDR3 loop spans 12 amino acids. CDR1 SGHKS and CDR2 YYEKEE come from the germline V gene (reference sequence). As DNA, the CDR3 is TGTGCCAGCAGCTTCATGGGGGAAAAACTGTTTTTT. The encoded protein is CASSFMGEKLFF.

This chain uses TRBV19 with TRBJ1-2; D is unclear. The length of the CDR3 is 15 residues. Germline V gene data show CDR1 as LNHDA and CDR2 as SQIVND (reference sequence). Trimming shortened V by 3 bases and J by 4 bases, and 15 bases separated the two germline ends. The CDR3 sequence: CASSITAGIAYGYTF. The CDR3 coding sequence is TGTGCCAGTAGTATTACGGCGGGGATAGCCTATGGCTACACCTTC. The whole variable domain, remainder taken from reference TRBV19 and TRBJ1-2, is DGGITQSPKYLFRKEGQNVTLSCEQNLNHDAMYWYRQDPGQGLRLIYYSQIVNDFQKGDIAEGYSVSREKKESFPLTVTSAQKNPTAFYLCASSITAGIAYGYTFGSGTRLTVV.

The chain employs TRBV6-4 and TRBJ1-5; TRBD1 agrees at 12 bases. CDR1 is MRHNA, CDR2 SNTAGT, per germline. This CDR3 region has 17 residues. V was pared by 7 bases and J by 2 bases, with 9 bases of the junction left unmatched. CDR3: CASNAGTGGRGNQPQHF. Written as DNA, the CDR3 is TGTGCCAGCAACGCAGGGACAGGGGGCAGGGGCAATCAGCCCCAGCATTTT.

This clone was observed a handful of times. The chain is built from TRBV25-1 and TRBJ2-7; 8 bases line up with TRBD1. There are 15 residues in the CDR3. The V segment lost 1 base and the J segment 7 bases; nucleotides outside the gene matches: 9. CDR1 MGHDK and CDR2 SYGVNS come from the germline V gene. Written as DNA, the CDR3 is TGTGCCAGCAGTGAATGGGGGACAGGCGTCTATGAGCAGTACTTC. Translation gives CASSEWGTGVYEQYF.

V and J are TRBV9 and TRBJ2-2, with D uncertain. The CDR3 is 12 amino acids. Looked up from germline, CDR1 is SGDLS and CDR2 is YYNGEE. V lost 5 bases and J 3 bases, leaving 5 bases between the germline ends. The DNA of the CDR3 is TGTGCCAGCAGGAGTTACACCGGGGAGCTGTTTTTT. Protein: CASRSYTGELFF.

The chain has TRBV7-2 and TRBJ1-2, with TRBD1 identical over 9 bases. The CDR3 covers 14 residues. From germline, CDR1 is SGHTA and CDR2 FQGNSA. Unmatched junction bases numbered 4, after V lost 5 bases and J lost 3 bases. The CDR3 protein is CASSTWTGDYGYTF. The CDR3 nucleotides read TGTGCCAGCAGCACCTGGACAGGGGACTATGGCTACACCTTC.

This clone is a singleton in its sample. The chain employs TRBV7-6 and TRBJ1-1; TRBD1 agrees at 7 bases. J was trimmed by 1 base and V by 1 base; bases with no gene match: 0. There are 14 residues in the CDR3. Looked up from germline, CDR1 is SGHVS and CDR2 is FNYEAQ. In nucleotides, the CDR3 is TGTGCCAGCAGCTTAGACAGGGGGAACACTGAAGCTTTCTTT. Translated, it gives CASSLDRGNTEAFF.

The chain employs TRBV9 and TRBJ1-3; D perhaps matches TRBD1 (5 bases). Per the germline V gene, CDR1 is SGDLS and CDR2 is YYNGEE. V lost 2 bases, J lost 2 bases, and 11 bases lay in between. The CDR3 is 15 residues long. CDR3 protein: CASSVDSGTGNTIYF. Here the CDR3 DNA reads TGTGCCAGCAGCGTCGACAGCGGAACTGGAAACACCATATATTTT.

A single count supports this clone. This rearrangement joins TRBV3-1 (or the pseudogene TRBV3-2) to TRBJ2-2; tentatively, D is TRBD1 (5 bases). V lost 4 bases, J lost 4 bases, and 10 bases lay in between. CDR1 LGHDT and CDR2 YNNKEL come from the germline V gene (reference sequence). The CDR3 length is 14 residues. The CDR3 here is CASSPRQITGELFF. The DNA of the CDR3 is TGTGCCAGCAGCCCGCGACAGATCACCGGGGAGCTGTTTTTT.

The V call is TRBV7-8, the J call TRBJ1-5, with a weak D call TRBD1 (6 bases). V lost 3 bases and J lost 5, with 14 bases in between. The germline gives CDR1 SGHVS, CDR2 FQNEAQ. CDR3 length: 15 residues. DNA of the CDR3: TGTGCCAGCAGCTTTGTCAGGGGATCCTATCAGCCCCAGCATTTT. Encoded protein: CASSFVRGSYQPQHF. Supplemented by reference TRBV7-8 and TRBJ1-5, the full variable domain reads GAGVSQSPRYKVAKRGQDVALRCDPISGHVSLFWYQQALGQGPEFLTYFQNEAQLDKSGLPSDRFFAERPEGSVSTLKIQRTQQEDSAVYLCASSFVRGSYQPQHFGDGTRLSIL.

The V and J genes are TRBV27 and TRBJ1-2; 7 nucleotides align to TRBD1. With V trimmed by 8 bases and J by 3 bases, 12 bases remained unmatched. CDR3 length: 15 residues. Germline V gene sequence: CDR1 MNHEY, CDR2 SMNVEV (reference sequence). The CDR3 sequence is CASVGSATGHYGYTF. CDR3 coding DNA: TGTGCCAGCGTGGGGTCCGCGACAGGGCACTATGGCTACACCTTC.

This chain joins TRBV21-1 and TRBJ2-3; no check of the table's D call, TRBD1, against the DNA was made. TRBV21-1 is a pseudogene segment. The CDR3 is made up of 14 amino acids. The CDR3 DNA follows: TGTGCCAGCAGCAAGGACAGGAAAACAGATACGCAGTATTTT. Protein sequence: CASSKDRKTDTQYF.

This clone has only a few counts. The chain combines TRBV19 with TRBJ1-1; no clear D gene. Germline V gene data show CDR1 as LNHDA and CDR2 as SQIVND (reference sequence). Trimming removed 9 bases from V and 5 bases from J, with 34 bases in between. This CDR3 spans 19 amino acids. The CDR3 nucleotides read TGTGCCAGCAACCCCCCTGGAGGCAGGCTCAGGAATAAGGGTACTGAAGCTTTCTTT. Amino acids: CASNPPGGRLRNKGTEAFF. The complete variable domain, with remaining parts taken from reference TRBV19 and TRBJ1-1, reads DGGITQSPKYLFRKEGQNVTLSCEQNLNHDAMYWYRQDPGQGLRLIYYSQIVNDFQKGDIAEGYSVSREKKESFPLTVTSAQKNPTAFYLCASNPPGGRLRNKGTEAFFGQGTRLTVV.

The rearrangement uses TRBV4-2 and TRBJ2-6, with D uncertain. V was clipped by 4 bases and J by 0 bases, with 7 bases between them. Germline CDR1 LGHNA, CDR2 YNFKEQ. The CDR3 is 15 residues long. As DNA, the CDR3 is TGTGCCAGCAGCCCCCGTGGCTCTGGGGCCAACGTCCTGACTTTC. Protein: CASSPRGSGANVLTF.

This clone occurred once. This sequence joins TRBV11-2 and TRBJ1-4, with D possibly matching TRBD1 (5 bases). The CDR3 loop spans 13 amino acids. The germline V gene has CDR1 SGHAT and CDR2 FQNNGV. Trimming cost V 4 bases and J 10 bases, with 13 bases left between them. CDR3 DNA sequence: TGTGCCAGCAGCTCCCTCGGGGCGGGAAAACTGTTTTTT. Amino acids: CASSSLGAGKLFF.

The table lists this clone with a few counts. The rearrangement uses TRBV24-1 and TRBJ1-5; a possible D gene is TRBD1 (5 bases). V lost 3 bases and J lost 8, with 10 bases in between. The CDR3 sequence is 13 residues long. Germline V gene data show CDR1 as KGHDR and CDR2 as SFDVKD. CDR3 sequence reads: CATSDEGREPQHF. The CDR3, as DNA: TGTGCCACCAGTGATGAGGGGAGGGAGCCCCAGCATTTT.

This clone was recorded only once. The chain links TRBV2 to TRBJ1-5; D is ambiguous. This CDR3 contains 14 residues. Germline CDR1 SNHLY, CDR2 FYNNEI. Trimming removed 6 bases from V and 10 bases from J, with 19 bases in between. The CDR3 region has the DNA TGTGCCAGCAGCACAGAGGGCCTCAACTTCCCCCAGCATTTT. This gives the protein CASSTEGLNFPQHF.

The V call is TRBV11-3, the J call TRBJ2-1; TRBD2 is a possible D gene (7 bases). The germline CDR1 and CDR2 sequences are SGHNT and YENEEA. The V gene lost 0 bases and the J gene lost 8 bases, with 11 bases spanning the gap. CDR3 length equals 14 residues. The CDR3 reads CASSLDSRGHEQFF. CDR3 nucleotide sequence: TGTGCCAGCAGCTTAGACTCGCGGGGGCATGAGCAGTTCTTC.

Regarding this clone: One junction end does not reproduce the germline sequence, and a read error may be involved. The rearrangement joins TRBV3-1 (or the pseudogene TRBV3-2) to TRBJ2-1, with 10 bases lining up with TRBD2. The CDR3 spans 15 residues. Germline loops: CDR1 LGHDT, CDR2 YNNKEL (reference sequence). Written as DNA, the CDR3 is TGTGCCAGCAGTCAAGCGGGGGGGTACTACAATGAGCAGTTCTTC. The encoded protein is CASSQAGGYYNEQFF.